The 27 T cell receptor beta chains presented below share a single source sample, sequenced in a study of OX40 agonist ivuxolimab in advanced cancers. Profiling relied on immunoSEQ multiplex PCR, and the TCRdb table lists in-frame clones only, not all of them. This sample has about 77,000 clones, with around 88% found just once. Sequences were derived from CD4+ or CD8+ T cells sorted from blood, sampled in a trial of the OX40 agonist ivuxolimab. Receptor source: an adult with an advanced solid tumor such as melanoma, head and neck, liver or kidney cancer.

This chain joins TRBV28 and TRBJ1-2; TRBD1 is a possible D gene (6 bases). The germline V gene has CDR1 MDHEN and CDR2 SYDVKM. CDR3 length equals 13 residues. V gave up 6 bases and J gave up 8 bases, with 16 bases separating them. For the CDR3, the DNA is TGTGCCAGCAGCCTAGGGACAAAATTCGGCTACACCTTC. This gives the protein CASSLGTKFGYTF.

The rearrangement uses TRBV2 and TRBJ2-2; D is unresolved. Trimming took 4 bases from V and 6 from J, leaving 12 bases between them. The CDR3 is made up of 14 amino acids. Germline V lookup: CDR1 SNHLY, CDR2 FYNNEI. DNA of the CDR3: TGTGCCAGCAGTGTCGGCTCACAACCCGGGGAGCTGTTTTTT. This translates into CASSVGSQPGELFF.

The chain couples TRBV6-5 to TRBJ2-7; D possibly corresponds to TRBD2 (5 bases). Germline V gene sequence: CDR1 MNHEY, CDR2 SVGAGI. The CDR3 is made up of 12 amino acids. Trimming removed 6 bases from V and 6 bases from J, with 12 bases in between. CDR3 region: CASSTRLGEQYF. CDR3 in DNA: TGTGCCAGCAGCACTAGGCTCGGCGAGCAGTACTTC.

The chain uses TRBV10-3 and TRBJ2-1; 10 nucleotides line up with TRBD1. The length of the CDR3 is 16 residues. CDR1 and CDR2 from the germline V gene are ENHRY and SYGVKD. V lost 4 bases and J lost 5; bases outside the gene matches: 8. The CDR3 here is CAISGGTGVVNNEQFF. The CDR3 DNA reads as TGTGCCATCAGTGGGGGGACAGGGGTCGTGAACAATGAGCAGTTCTTC.

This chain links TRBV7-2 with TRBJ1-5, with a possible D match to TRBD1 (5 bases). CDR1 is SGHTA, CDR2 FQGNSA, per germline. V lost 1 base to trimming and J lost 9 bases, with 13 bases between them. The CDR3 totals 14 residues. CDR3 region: CASSLGFQGTPQHF. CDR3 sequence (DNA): TGTGCCAGCAGCTTAGGGTTCCAGGGTACGCCCCAGCATTTT. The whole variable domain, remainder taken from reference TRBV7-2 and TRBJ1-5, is GAGVSQSPSNKVTEKGKDVELRCDPISGHTALYWYRQSLGQGLEFLIYFQGNSAPDKSGLPSDRFSAERTGGSVSTLTIQRTQQEDSAVYLCASSLGFQGTPQHFGDGTRLSIL.

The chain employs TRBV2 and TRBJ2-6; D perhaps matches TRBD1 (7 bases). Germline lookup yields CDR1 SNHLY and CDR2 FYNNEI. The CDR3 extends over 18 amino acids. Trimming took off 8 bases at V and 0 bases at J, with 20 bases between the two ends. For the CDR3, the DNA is TGTGCCAGCGAGCCCAGGGGGGTCGTCGGCTCTGGGGCCAACGTCCTGACTTTC. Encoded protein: CASEPRGVVGSGANVLTF.

For the CDR3, the DNA is TGTGCCAGCAGTATTAGGGGGAGTAATTATGAGCAGTTCTTC. Translated: CASSIRGSNYEQFF. The chain is built from TRBV9 and TRBJ2-1, with D perhaps matching TRBD1 (6 bases). The CDR3 length is 14 residues. With 5 bases removed from V and 8 bases from J, the gap between germline ends came to 17 bases. Germline V lookup: CDR1 SGDLS, CDR2 YYNGEE.

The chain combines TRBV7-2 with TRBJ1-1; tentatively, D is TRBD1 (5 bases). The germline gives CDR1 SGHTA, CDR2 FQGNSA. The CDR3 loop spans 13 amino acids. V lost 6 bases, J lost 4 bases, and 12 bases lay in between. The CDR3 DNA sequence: TGTGCCAGCAGGCGGGGCCTGACCACTGAAGCTTTCTTT. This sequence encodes CASRRGLTTEAFF.

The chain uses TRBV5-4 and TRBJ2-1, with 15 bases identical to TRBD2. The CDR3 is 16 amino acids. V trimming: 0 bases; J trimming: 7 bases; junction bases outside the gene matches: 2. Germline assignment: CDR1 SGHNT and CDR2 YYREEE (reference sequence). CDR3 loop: CASSLGTSGRGNEQFF. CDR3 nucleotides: TGTGCCAGCAGCTTGGGGACTAGCGGGAGGGGGAATGAGCAGTTCTTC.

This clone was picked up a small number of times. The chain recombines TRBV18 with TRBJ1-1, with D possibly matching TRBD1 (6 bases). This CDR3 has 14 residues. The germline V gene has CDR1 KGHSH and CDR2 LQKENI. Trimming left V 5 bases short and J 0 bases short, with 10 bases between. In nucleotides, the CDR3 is TGTGCCAGCTCAGTAGACAGGATGAACACTGAAGCTTTCTTT. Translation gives CASSVDRMNTEAFF.

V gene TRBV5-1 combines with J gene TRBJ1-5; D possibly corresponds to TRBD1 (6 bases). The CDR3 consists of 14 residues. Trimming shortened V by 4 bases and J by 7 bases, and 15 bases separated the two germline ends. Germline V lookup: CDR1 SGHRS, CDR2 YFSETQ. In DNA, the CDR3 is TGCGCCAGCAGCCCAGGGGAGTCCGGGCAGCCCCAGCATTTT. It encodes CASSPGESGQPQHF.

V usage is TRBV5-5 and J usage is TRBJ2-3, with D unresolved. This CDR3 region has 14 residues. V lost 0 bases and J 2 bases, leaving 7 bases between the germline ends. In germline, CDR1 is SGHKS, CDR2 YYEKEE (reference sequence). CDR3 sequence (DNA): TGTGCCAGCAGCTTGGACGTTGCCACAGATACGCAGTATTTT. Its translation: CASSLDVATDTQYF. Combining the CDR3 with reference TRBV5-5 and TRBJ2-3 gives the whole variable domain DAGVTQSPTHLIKTRGQQVTLRCSPISGHKSVSWYQQVLGQGPQFIFQYYEKEERGRGNFPDRFSARQFPNYSSELNVNALLLGDSALYLCASSLDVATDTQYFGPGTRLTVL.

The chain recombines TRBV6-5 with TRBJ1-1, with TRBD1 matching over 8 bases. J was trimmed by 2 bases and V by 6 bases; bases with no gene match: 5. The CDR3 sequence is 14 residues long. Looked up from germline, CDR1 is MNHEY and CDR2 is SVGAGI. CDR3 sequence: CASSPRGRNTEAFF. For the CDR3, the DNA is TGTGCCAGCAGCCCCAGGGGGCGTAACACTGAAGCTTTCTTT.

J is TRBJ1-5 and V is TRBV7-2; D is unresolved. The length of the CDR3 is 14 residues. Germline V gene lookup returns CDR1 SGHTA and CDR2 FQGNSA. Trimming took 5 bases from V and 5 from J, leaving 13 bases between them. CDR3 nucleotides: TGTGCCAGCAGCACAGAGCCCCAATATCAGCCCCAGCATTTT. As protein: CASSTEPQYQPQHF.

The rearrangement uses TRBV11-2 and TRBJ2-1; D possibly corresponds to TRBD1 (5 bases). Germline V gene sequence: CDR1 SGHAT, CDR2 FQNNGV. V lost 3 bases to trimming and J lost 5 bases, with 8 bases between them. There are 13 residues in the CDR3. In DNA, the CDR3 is TGTGCCAGCAGCTTTGGACAACACAATGAGCAGTTCTTC. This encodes CASSFGQHNEQFF. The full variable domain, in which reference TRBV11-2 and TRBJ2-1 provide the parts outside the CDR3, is EAGVAQSPRYKIIEKRQSVAFWCNPISGHATLYWYQQILGQGPKLLIQFQNNGVVDDSQLPKDRFSAERLKGVDSTLKIQPAKLEDSAVYLCASSFGQHNEQFFGPGTRLTVL.

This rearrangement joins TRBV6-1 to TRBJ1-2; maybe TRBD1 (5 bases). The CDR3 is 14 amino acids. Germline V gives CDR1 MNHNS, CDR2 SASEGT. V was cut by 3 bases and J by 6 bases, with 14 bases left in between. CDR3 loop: CASSDSRDGDGYTF. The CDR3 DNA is TGTGCCAGCAGTGATTCCCGGGACGGCGATGGCTACACCTTC.

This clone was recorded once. CDR3 nucleotide sequence: TGTGCCTGGATAGGGACAGTTCCACCCCTCCACTTT. Amino acids: CAWIGTVPPLHF. The chain uses TRBV30 and TRBJ1-6, with 7 bases that match TRBD1. With V trimmed by 4 bases and J by 11 bases, 5 bases remained unmatched. The germline gives CDR1 GTSNPN, CDR2 SVGIG (reference sequence). This CDR3 is 12 amino acids long.

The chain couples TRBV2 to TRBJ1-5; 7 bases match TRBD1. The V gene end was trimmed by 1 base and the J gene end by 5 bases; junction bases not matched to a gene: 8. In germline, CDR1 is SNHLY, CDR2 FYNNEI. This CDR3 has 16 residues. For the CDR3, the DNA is TGTGCCAGCAGTGAAGAAGAAGGGACAGCCTATCAGCCCCAGCATTTT. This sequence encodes CASSEEEGTAYQPQHF.

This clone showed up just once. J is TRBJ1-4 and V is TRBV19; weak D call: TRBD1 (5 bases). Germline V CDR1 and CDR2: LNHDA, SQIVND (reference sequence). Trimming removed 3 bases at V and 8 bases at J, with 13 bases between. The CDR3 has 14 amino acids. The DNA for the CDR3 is TGTGCCAGTAGTATCCCAGGGTTGGAGGAAAAACTGTTTTTT. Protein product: CASSIPGLEEKLFF.

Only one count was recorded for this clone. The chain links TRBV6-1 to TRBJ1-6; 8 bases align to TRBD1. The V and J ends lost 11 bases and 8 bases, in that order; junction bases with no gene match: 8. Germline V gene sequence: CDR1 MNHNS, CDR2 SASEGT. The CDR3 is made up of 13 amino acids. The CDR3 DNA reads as TGTGCCGGGAGGACAGGGAAGGATTCACCCCTCCACTTT. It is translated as CAGRTGKDSPLHF.

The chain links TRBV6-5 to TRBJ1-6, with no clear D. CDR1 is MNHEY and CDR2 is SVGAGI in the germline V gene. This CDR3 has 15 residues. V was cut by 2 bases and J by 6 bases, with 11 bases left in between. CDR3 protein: CASSYEQWGNSPLHF. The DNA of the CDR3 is TGTGCCAGCAGTTACGAACAATGGGGTAATTCACCCCTCCACTTT.

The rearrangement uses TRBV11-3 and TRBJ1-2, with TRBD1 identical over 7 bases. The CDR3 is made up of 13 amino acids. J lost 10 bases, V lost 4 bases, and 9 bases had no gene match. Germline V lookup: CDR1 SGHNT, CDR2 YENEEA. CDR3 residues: CASSSDRDTDYTF. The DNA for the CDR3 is TGTGCCAGCAGCTCCGACAGGGATACTGACTACACCTTC.

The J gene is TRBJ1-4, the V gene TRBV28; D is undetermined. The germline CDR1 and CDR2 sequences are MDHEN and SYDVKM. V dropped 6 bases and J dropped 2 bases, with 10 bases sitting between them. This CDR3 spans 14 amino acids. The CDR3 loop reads CASSQPRTNEKLFF. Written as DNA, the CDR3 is TGTGCCAGCAGCCAACCGCGGACTAATGAAAAACTGTTTTTT.

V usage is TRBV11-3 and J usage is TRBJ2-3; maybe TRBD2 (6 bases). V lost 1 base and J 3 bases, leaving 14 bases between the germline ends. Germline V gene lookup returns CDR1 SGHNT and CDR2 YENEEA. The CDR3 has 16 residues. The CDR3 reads CASSLVAGKGTDTQYF. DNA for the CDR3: TGTGCCAGCAGCTTAGTGGCGGGAAAGGGTACAGATACGCAGTATTTT.

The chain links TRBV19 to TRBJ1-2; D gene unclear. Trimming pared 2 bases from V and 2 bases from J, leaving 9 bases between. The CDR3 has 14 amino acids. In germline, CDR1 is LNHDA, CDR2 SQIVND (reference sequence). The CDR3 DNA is TGTGCCAGTAGTATACGGGCACCGAACTATGGCTACACCTTC. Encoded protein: CASSIRAPNYGYTF.

The CDR3 sequence: CASSQGVTGGGETQYF. In DNA form, the CDR3 reads TGTGCCAGCAGCCAAGGTGTCACGGGAGGAGGAGAGACCCAGTACTTC. The gene calls are TRBV11-2 and TRBJ2-5, with TRBD2 matching over 7 bases. Germline trimming cut 5 bases from V and 4 bases from J; bases unmatched to any gene: 13. There are 16 residues in the CDR3. CDR1 SGHAT and CDR2 FQNNGV come from the germline V gene.

This chain's CDR3 is CASSQPALDRGTGELFF. The CDR3 nucleotides are TGCGCCAGCAGTCAACCTGCCCTGGACAGGGGAACCGGGGAGCTGTTTTTT. V usage is TRBV23-1 and J usage is TRBJ2-2, with 9 bases identical to TRBD1. TRBV23-1 is an ORF, with its function uncertain. Trimming took 2 bases from V and 5 from J; bases not matched to a gene: 9. The CDR3 has 17 residues.